The 10 T cell receptor beta chains reported below all come from one sample, sequenced in a study of monozygotic twins with inflammatory bowel disease. From its re-call of the 5' RACE reads, TCRdb lists each CDR3 protein once, without DNA. The table lists some 440,000 distinct CDR3 sequences. Sequencing input: blood. The receptors shown here come from a human donor with ulcerative colitis or Crohn's disease, or a healthy co-twin of an affected twin (not recorded which).

The rearrangement links TRBV7-8 to TRBJ2-2; checking the TCRdb D call of TRBD2 is not possible without DNA. Germline V gene data show CDR1 as SGHVS and CDR2 as FQNEAQ. The CDR3 sequence is 16 residues long. CDR3 protein: CASSFLSSPNPGELFF.

The chain combines TRBV6-5 with TRBJ2-4; TCRdb lists TRBD1, though no DNA is available to test this call. The CDR3 has 15 residues. Germline V gene sequence: CDR1 MNHEY, CDR2 SVGAGI. This chain's CDR3 is CASSRTGGLQNIQYF.

The chain employs TRBV5-1 and TRBJ1-1; the D gene TCRdb calls, TRBD1, cannot be checked with no DNA. From germline, CDR1 is SGHRS and CDR2 YFSETQ. The CDR3 runs 15 residues. The CDR3 region is CASTPSAGGGTEAFF.

The chain uses TRBV5-5 and TRBJ2-1; TCRdb reports TRBD1, a call that lacks DNA to check it against. The CDR3 has 11 residues. CDR1 and CDR2 from the germline V gene are SGHKS and YYEKEE (reference sequence). The CDR3 loop reads CASSQGAEQFF. The full variable domain, completed using reference TRBV5-5 and TRBJ2-1, is DAGVTQSPTHLIKTRGQQVTLRCSPISGHKSVSWYQQVLGQGPQFIFQYYEKEERGRGNFPDRFSARQFPNYSSELNVNALLLGDSALYLCASSQGAEQFFGPGTRLTVL.

The chain has TRBV7-2 and TRBJ2-7; TCRdb designates TRBD2, a call that cannot be tested without DNA. Germline CDR1 SGHTA, CDR2 FQGNSA. The CDR3 contains 16 residues. Here the CDR3 reads CASSQKGLAGSYEQYF. The full variable domain, with the rest looked up from reference TRBV7-2 and TRBJ2-7, is GAGVSQSPSNKVTEKGKDVELRCDPISGHTALYWYRQSLGQGLEFLIYFQGNSAPDKSGLPSDRFSAERTGGSVSTLTIQRTQQEDSAVYLCASSQKGLAGSYEQYFGPGTRLTVT.

The chain employs TRBV27 and TRBJ2-7. Germline V CDR1 and CDR2: MNHEY, SMNVEV (reference sequence). The CDR3 covers 14 residues. The CDR3: CASRRPGVGYEQYF.

CDR3 in amino acids: CASSDRSRDLLYGYTF. The rearrangement links TRBV2 to TRBJ1-2. CDR1 and CDR2 (germline): SNHLY, FYNNEI. The CDR3 is 16 residues long.

This chain links TRBV12-3 or TRBV12-4 with TRBJ2-1; the TCRdb D gene call, TRBD1, has no DNA to confirm it. The CDR3 length is 15 residues. The CDR3 reads CASSSTGLPGNEQFF.

The CDR3 spells CASSLALDNEQFF. The chain is built from TRBV5-4 and TRBJ2-1. This CDR3 has 13 residues. Germline CDR1 and CDR2: SGHNT and YYREEE (reference sequence).

This sequence joins TRBV29-1 and TRBJ2-7; checking the TCRdb D call of TRBD2 is not possible without DNA. Looked up from germline, CDR1 is SQVTM and CDR2 is ANQGSEA. The CDR3 spans 12 residues. This CDR3 reads CSVDSQAGEQYF.